The clone carrying this T cell receptor beta chain has only a few counts. For TCRbeta, the library was prepared with unique molecular identifiers. Each CDR3 protein is one row after TCRdb ran MiXCR on the PCR reads. The data contain approximately 400,000 distinct CDR3 sequences, roughly a tenth of them singletons. These data originate in a study of T-cell reconstitution after alpha-beta-depleted transplantation in children. Germline V CDR1 and CDR2: DFQATT, SNEGSKA (reference sequence). V was clipped by 4 bases and J by 6 bases; unmatched bases: 8. CDR3 size: 14 residues. V usage is TRBV20-1 and J usage is TRBJ2-5; 10 bases are a match to TRBD1. The sequence came from a human donor who donated a stem cell graft to a child with acute myeloid leukemia. The sequencing used PBMCs from the stem cell graft donor, collected from the stem cell graft. The CDR3 DNA sequence: TGCAGTGCTAACATTGGACAGGGGGAACAGACCCAGTACTTC. This translates into CSANIGQGEQTQYF.